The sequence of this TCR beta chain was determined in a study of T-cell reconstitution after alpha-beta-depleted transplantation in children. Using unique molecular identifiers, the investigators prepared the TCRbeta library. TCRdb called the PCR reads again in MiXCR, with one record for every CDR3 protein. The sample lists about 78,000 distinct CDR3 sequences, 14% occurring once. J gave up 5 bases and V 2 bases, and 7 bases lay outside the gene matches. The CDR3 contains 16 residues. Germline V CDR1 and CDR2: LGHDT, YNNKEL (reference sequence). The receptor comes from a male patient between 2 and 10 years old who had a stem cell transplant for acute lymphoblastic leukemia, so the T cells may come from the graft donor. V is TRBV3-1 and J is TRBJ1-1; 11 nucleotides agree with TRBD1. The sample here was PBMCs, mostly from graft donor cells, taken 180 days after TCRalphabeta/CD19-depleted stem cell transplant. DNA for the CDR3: TGTGCCAGCAGCCAAAGGACAGGGGGCACGATAACTGAAGCTTTCTTT. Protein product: CASSQRTGGTITEAFF. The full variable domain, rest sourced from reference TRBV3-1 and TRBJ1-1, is DTAVSQTPKYLVTQMGNDKSIKCEQNLGHDTMYWYKQDSKKFLKIMFSYNNKELIINETVPNRFSPKSPDKAHLNLHINSLELGDSAVYFCASSQRTGGTITEAFFGQGTRLTVV.